The T cell receptor (beta chain) described here comes from a study of neurological immune-mediated disorders. V lost 7 bases and J lost 2; bases outside the gene matches: 4. Germline CDR1 ENHRY, CDR2 SYGVKD. The CDR3 contains 14 residues. Sorted libraries came from approximately 1 million CD4+ or CD8+ T cells. General study findings and limits: The study found the most TCR clonal expansion in HTLV-1-associated myelopathy and the least in multiple sclerosis, below healthy controls.

Synthesis of cDNA used 5'RACE (with 10-nucleotide random UMIs). From 15-18 subjects, each sequencing run yielded over 160 million TCR-beta sequences. TCRdb ran MiXCR on the 5' RACE reads and lists one entry per CDR3 protein. The sample has about 38,000 distinct CDR3 sequences; approximately 7.2% are singletons. This clonotype was seen repeatedly, ten times or more. Its antigen is not known. What was sequenced was CD4+ T cells from blood. The sequence was collected from a man aged 50-60 years in good health. The genes are TRBV10-3 and TRBJ2-7; 11 bases map to TRBD1. CDR3 bases: TGTGCCATCACTAAGGACAGGGGGCCCTACGAGCAGTACTTC. Its translation is CAITKDRGPYEQYF.